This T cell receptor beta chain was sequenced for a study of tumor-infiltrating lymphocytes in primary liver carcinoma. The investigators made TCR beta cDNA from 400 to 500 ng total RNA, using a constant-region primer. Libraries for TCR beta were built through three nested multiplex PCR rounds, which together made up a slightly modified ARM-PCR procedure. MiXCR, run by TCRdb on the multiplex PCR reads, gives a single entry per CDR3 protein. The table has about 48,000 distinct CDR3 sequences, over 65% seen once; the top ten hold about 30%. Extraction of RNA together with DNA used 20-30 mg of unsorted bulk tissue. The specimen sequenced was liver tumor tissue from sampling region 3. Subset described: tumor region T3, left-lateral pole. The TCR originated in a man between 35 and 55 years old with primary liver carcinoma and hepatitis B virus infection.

The CDR3 loop reads CAWTREFPYSEQFF. The CDR3 nucleotides read TGTGCCTGGACGCGGGAGTTCCCCTACAGTGAACAGTTCTTC. The gene calls are TRBV30 and TRBJ2-1; TRBD2 aligns across 7 bases. The CDR3 spans 14 residues. Germline CDR1 reads GTSNPN; CDR2 reads SVGIG (reference sequence). The J segment lost 13 bases and the V segment lost 4 bases, leaving 16 bases of the junction unmatched.